Below are 12 T cell receptor beta chains sequenced from a single sample in a study of T cells after yellow fever vaccination. TCRdb recomputed calls from the 5' RACE reads with MiXCR, one row per CDR3 protein. The repertoire has a few hundred thousand distinct CDR3 sequences, approximately 5.2% of them found once; the top ten carry less than 3.5%. The sample in question was CD4+ T cells sorted from PBMCs, obtained on the day of the yellow fever booster vaccination. The source is a man younger than 35 who received the YFV17D yellow fever vaccine.

The sample holds many counts of this clonotype. The rearrangement links TRBV29-1 to TRBJ2-5, with TRBD2 identical over 9 bases. Germline CDR1 reads SQVTM; CDR2 reads ANQGSEA. V gave up 4 bases and J gave up 3 bases; unmatched junction bases: 6. The CDR3 has 14 residues. The CDR3 reads CSVGGGAGKETQYF. The CDR3 DNA reads TGCAGCGTTGGCGGGGGGGCCGGAAAAGAGACCCAGTACTTC.

The rearrangement uses TRBV20-1 and TRBJ2-1; TRBD2 aligns across 11 bases. The trim removed 4 bases at V and 4 bases at J, leaving 3 bases unmatched. This CDR3 has 14 residues. Germline values: CDR1 DFQATT, CDR2 SNEGSKA (reference sequence). The chain's CDR3 is CSATTSGGYNEQFF. The CDR3, as DNA: TGCAGTGCTACTACTAGCGGGGGTTACAATGAGCAGTTCTTC.

This clonotype was detected a few times. The rearrangement links TRBV24-1 to TRBJ1-2; D might be TRBD1 (5 bases). CDR1 KGHDR and CDR2 SFDVKD come from the germline V gene. This CDR3 is built from 12 residues. V was shortened by 7 bases and J by 8 bases, with 13 bases between the two germline ends. The CDR3 bases are TGTGCCACCAGAGGAGTGGGGGAAGGCTACACCTTC. It yields the protein CATRGVGEGYTF.

This clonotype occurred many times. The chain couples TRBV4-1 to TRBJ2-7; a weak D match, TRBD2 (5 bases). The germline gives CDR1 MGHRA, CDR2 YSYEKL. The CDR3 is made up of 16 amino acids. The V end was cut by 5 bases, the J end by 4 bases, with 21 bases between. CDR3 residues: CASSTNPLLGKYEQYV. For the CDR3, the DNA is TGCGCCAGCAGCACCAACCCGCTACTAGGAAAGTACGAGCAGTACGTC.

Ten or more counts support this clonotype. The chain combines TRBV6-1 with TRBJ2-5; tentative D call: TRBD1 (6 bases). Trimming left V 6 bases short and J 0 bases short, with 8 bases between. In germline, CDR1 is MNHNS, CDR2 SASEGT. This CDR3 has 13 residues. DNA for the CDR3: TGTGCCAGCAGCCGGGACAACCAAGAGACCCAGTACTTC. Translating gives CASSRDNQETQYF.

This clonotype turned up a few times. The chain recombines TRBV12-3 or TRBV12-4 with TRBJ2-7; D gene ambiguous. V was pared by 11 bases and J by 0 bases, with 8 bases between. There are 11 residues in the CDR3. The CDR3 DNA reads as TGTGCCTCTGGATCCTCCTACGAGCAGTACGTC. Residues: CASGSSYEQYV.

This clonotype was seen at least ten times. The chain couples TRBV6-5 to TRBJ1-2, with D maybe TRBD1 (6 bases). The V and J ends lost 6 bases and 2 bases respectively, with 16 bases between them. Per germline, CDR1 MNHEY and CDR2 SVGAGI. The length of the CDR3 is 15 residues. CDR3 in amino acids: CASSTHSTGNYGYTF. CDR3 nucleotide sequence: TGTGCCAGCAGCACCCATTCGACAGGCAACTATGGCTACACCTTC.

Many counts were recorded for this clonotype. CDR3 in amino acids: CASSQATGGRGSGANVLTF. The DNA of the CDR3 is TGCGCCAGCAGCCAAGCTACGGGGGGTAGGGGGTCTGGGGCCAACGTCCTGACTTTC. The V gene is TRBV4-1, the J gene TRBJ2-6; a possible D gene is TRBD2 (7 bases). The CDR3 contains 19 residues. CDR1 and CDR2 from the germline V gene are MGHRA and YSYEKL. Trimming removed 1 base at V and 1 base at J, with 17 bases between.

A few counts support this clonotype. The chain combines TRBV6-6 with TRBJ2-1, with D possibly matching TRBD1 (6 bases). From germline, CDR1 is MNHNY and CDR2 SVGAGI (reference sequence). The ends were cut back, 5 bases at V and 7 bases at J, with 12 bases in the middle. The CDR3 loop spans 13 amino acids. CDR3 amino acids: CASSRRDTNEQFF. In DNA form, the CDR3 reads TGTGCCAGCAGTCGACGGGACACTAATGAGCAGTTCTTC.

This clonotype has just a few counts. The chain employs TRBV5-6 and TRBJ1-2; D is unclear. The CDR3 extends over 14 amino acids. Looked up from germline, CDR1 is SGHDT and CDR2 is YYEEEE. Trimming took 4 bases from V and 3 from J, leaving 13 bases between them. CDR3 coding DNA: TGTGCCAGCAGCCGTACAGCAACCTACTATGGCTACACCTTC. Its protein is CASSRTATYYGYTF.

This clonotype was recorded many times. V gene TRBV4-3 combines with J gene TRBJ1-4; D gene ambiguous. Germline assignment: CDR1 LGHNA and CDR2 YSLEER. The CDR3 is 17 residues long. V was trimmed by 1 base and J by 0 bases, leaving 12 bases between them. CDR3 in amino acids: CASSQVLQYATNEKLFF. The CDR3 DNA reads as TGCGCCAGCAGCCAAGTACTACAGTACGCAACTAATGAAAAACTGTTTTTT.

This clonotype was recorded a few times. The chain employs TRBV12-2 and TRBJ2-1; TRBD2 was called by the table and not checked on the DNA. TRBV12-2 is shown as a pseudogene. The CDR3 has 14 residues. CDR3 sequence (DNA): TGTGCAAGTCGCTTTGACACTAGCGGGGGTGAGCAGTTCTTC. Protein product: CASRFDTSGGEQFF.